This T cell receptor beta chain is drawn from a study of blood T cells in healthy people across ages. The use of a sample-barcoded 5' primer and a J-beta primer mix characterized a second PCR of 7 to 11 cycles. MiXCR was run by TCRdb on the 5' RACE reads, yielding one entry per CDR3 protein. Altogether 1.2 million to 1.5 million distinct CDR3 sequences are present, approximately 60% being singletons, with the ten largest covering about 6.7%. Germline V gene data show CDR1 as LGHNA and CDR2 as YNFKEQ. The CDR3 runs 16 residues. Trimming cost V 0 bases and J 4 bases; bases outside gene matches: 6. The clonotype was recovered from a man younger than 30 in good health. Sequences were obtained from blood. V gene TRBV4-2 combines with J gene TRBJ2-1; TRBD1 matches at 7 bases. The CDR3: CASSQDKGAGYNEQFF. CDR3 nucleotide sequence: TGTGCCAGCAGCCAAGACAAGGGGGCAGGGTACAATGAGCAGTTCTTC.